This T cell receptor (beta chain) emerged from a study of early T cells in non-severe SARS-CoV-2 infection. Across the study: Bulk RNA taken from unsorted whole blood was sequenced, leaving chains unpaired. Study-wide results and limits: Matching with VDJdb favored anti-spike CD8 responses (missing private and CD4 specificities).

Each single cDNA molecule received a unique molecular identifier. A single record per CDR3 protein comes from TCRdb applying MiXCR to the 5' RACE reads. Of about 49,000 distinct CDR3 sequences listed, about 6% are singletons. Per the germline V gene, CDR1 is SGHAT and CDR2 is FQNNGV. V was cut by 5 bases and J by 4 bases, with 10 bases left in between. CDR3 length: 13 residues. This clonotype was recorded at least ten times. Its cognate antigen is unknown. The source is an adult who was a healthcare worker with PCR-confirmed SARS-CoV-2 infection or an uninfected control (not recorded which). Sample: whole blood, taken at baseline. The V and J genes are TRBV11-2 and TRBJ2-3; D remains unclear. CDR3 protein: CASSPATPDTQYF. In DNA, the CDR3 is TGTGCCAGCAGCCCCGCTACCCCAGATACGCAGTATTTT. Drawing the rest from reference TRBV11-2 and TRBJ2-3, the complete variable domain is EAGVAQSPRYKIIEKRQSVAFWCNPISGHATLYWYQQILGQGPKLLIQFQNNGVVDDSQLPKDRFSAERLKGVDSTLKIQPAKLEDSAVYLCASSPATPDTQYFGPGTRLTVL.